Listed below are T cell receptor beta chains from one sample, sequenced in a study of OX40 agonist ivuxolimab in advanced cancers. Here immunoSEQ multiplex PCR was the method, and the copy in TCRdb shows in-frame clones only, minus some. Among tens of thousands of clones, 75% to 90% were seen once, and the ten largest hold 0.85%. The sequenced sample was CD4+ or CD8+ T cells sorted from blood, obtained in a trial of the OX40 agonist ivuxolimab. All receptors come from an adult with an advanced solid tumor such as melanoma, head and neck, liver or kidney cancer. The CDR3 runs from the conserved cysteine through the conserved F or W. A D gene is named only where the DNA matches it firmly. Where a row states a size, it is once, few, many or the class of an expanded clone; other rows omit it.

size: -
J: TRBJ2-5
V: TRBV2
D: TRBD1
DNA: TGTGCCAGCACCCCGACAGGGAACCAAGAGACCCAGTACTTC
CDR3: CASTPTGNQETQYF

size: few
J: TRBJ1-1
V: TRBV10-3
D: -
DNA: TGTGCCATCAATAAGGGATCGAACACTGAAGCTTTCTTT
CDR3: CAINKGSNTEAFF

size: -
J: TRBJ2-2
V: TRBV4-1
D: -
DNA: TGCGCCAGCAGCCAACCCACCCGCAGGGTGAACACCGGGGAGCTGTTTTTT
CDR3: CASSQPTRRVNTGELFF

size: -
J: TRBJ1-1
V: TRBV6-1
D: TRBD1
DNA: TGTGCCGGCAGAGGGACAGGATTGAACACTGAAGCTTTCTTT
CDR3: CAGRGTGLNTEAFF

size: -
J: TRBJ1-2
V: TRBV11-2
D: TRBD1
DNA: TGTGCCAGCAGCTTAGAAGGCAGGGGGGGGTATGGCTACACCTTC
CDR3: CASSLEGRGGYGYTF

size: few
J: TRBJ1-2
V: TRBV19
D: -
DNA: TGTGCCACCCATATCCCCAGGGCGGGTGACTATGGCTACACCTTC
CDR3: CATHIPRAGDYGYTF

size: -
J: TRBJ2-5
V: TRBV12-5
D: -
DNA: TGTGCTAGTGGTTCGATGGACGGGGCAGAGACCCAGTACTTC
CDR3: CASGSMDGAETQYF

size: once
J: TRBJ1-5
V: TRBV19
D: TRBD1
DNA: TGTGCCACCCAATGGACAGGGTCGAGCAATCAGCCCCAGCATTTT
CDR3: CATQWTGSSNQPQHF

size: -
J: TRBJ1-3
V: TRBV5-4
D: -
DNA: TGTGCCAGCAGCTTGGTCGGTGGACCTGGAAACACCATATATTTT
CDR3: CASSLVGGPGNTIYF

size: -
J: TRBJ1-5
V: TRBV7-2
D: TRBD1
DNA: TGTGCCAGCAGCCCAGGGACAGGGGGAAGCAATCAGCCCCAGCATTTT
CDR3: CASSPGTGGSNQPQHF

size: -
J: TRBJ1-4
V: TRBV25-1
D: -
DNA: TGTGCCAGCAGTGAGGAAACAGGGAATTGGAGAAATGAAAAACTGTTTTTT
CDR3: CASSEETGNWRNEKLFF

size: -
J: TRBJ2-3
V: TRBV4-2
D: TRBD1
DNA: TGTGCCAGCAGCCAAGGGGCCGGGACAGGGTGGACAGATACGCAGTATTTT
CDR3: CASSQGAGTGWTDTQYF

size: once
J: TRBJ1-5
V: TRBV5-5
D: TRBD1
DNA: TGTGCCAGCAGCTTTGACAGGGTTCAGCCCCAGCATTTT
CDR3: CASSFDRVQPQHF

size: -
J: TRBJ1-1
V: TRBV4-1
D: -
DNA: TGCGCCAGCAGCCAAGATTCCGGGATGGTTACTCAGAACACTGAAGCTTTCTTT
CDR3: CASSQDSGMVTQNTEAFF